This TCR beta chain came from a study of CD8 T cells in ankylosing spondylitis. Overall study results and limits: Made up of eight or nine highly homologous variants, a TCR beta motif appeared characteristic of ankylosing spondylitis blood. In ankylosing spondylitis patients, matched synovial fluid reportedly showed significant enrichment of disease-linked clones.

TCRdb reanalysed the 5' RACE reads using MiXCR and keeps one entry per CDR3 protein. Of about 220,000 distinct CDR3 sequences in the sample, around 20% are singletons; the top ten hold 40% to 50%. The CDR3 length is 14 residues. Germline V gene lookup returns CDR1 GTSNPN and CDR2 SVGIG (reference sequence). V shed 3 bases and J 4 bases; nucleotides not matched to a gene: 7. Only a few counts were recorded for this clonotype. Its antigen is not known. The sample comprised blood, either unsorted or a sorted T cell fraction (not recorded which). The receptor was isolated from a male donor with ankylosing spondylitis. The J gene is TRBJ2-7, the V gene TRBV30; 9 nucleotides match TRBD1. The CDR3 here is CAWRGTGNLYEQYF. The CDR3 coding sequence is TGTGCCTGGAGGGGGACAGGGAATTTATACGAGCAGTACTTC.